The entry below describes one T cell receptor beta chain. This same CDR3 is encoded by further DNA sequences in the sample. This entry comes from a study of shared clonotypes between healthy human individuals. Trimming removed 3 bases at V and 4 bases at J, with 7 bases between. The CDR3 is made up of 12 amino acids. Per the germline V gene, CDR1 is SGDLS and CDR2 is YYNGEE. Terminally differentiated effector memory CD45RA+ cells were left out of the naive CD8 fraction, which was CD45RO-negative and positively selected for CCR7. Profiled with immunoSEQ multiplex PCR; TCRdb holds only in-frame clones, not every one. The data hold more than 2 million clones, with less than 95% observed a single time.

The sample comprised naive CD8+ T cells sorted from blood. This sequence was found in a man in his late teens or twenties in good health. The chain uses TRBV9 and TRBJ2-5; D may be TRBD2 (6 bases). CDR3 amino acids: CASSAGGETQYF. The CDR3 DNA sequence: TGTGCCAGCAGCGCCGGGGGAGAGACCCAGTACTTC.